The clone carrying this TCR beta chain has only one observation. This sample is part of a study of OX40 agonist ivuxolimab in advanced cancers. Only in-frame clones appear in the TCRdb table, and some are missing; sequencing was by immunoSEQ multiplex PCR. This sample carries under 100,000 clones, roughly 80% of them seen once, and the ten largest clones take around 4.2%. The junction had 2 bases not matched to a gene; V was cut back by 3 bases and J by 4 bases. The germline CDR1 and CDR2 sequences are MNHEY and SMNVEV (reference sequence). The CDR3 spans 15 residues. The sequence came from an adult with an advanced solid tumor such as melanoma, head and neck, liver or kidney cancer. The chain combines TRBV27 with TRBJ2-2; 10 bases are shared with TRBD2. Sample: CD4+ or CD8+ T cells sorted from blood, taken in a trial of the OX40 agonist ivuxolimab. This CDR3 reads CASSFKRGGTGELFF. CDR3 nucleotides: TGTGCCAGCAGTTTCAAGCGGGGGGGCACCGGGGAGCTGTTTTTT.